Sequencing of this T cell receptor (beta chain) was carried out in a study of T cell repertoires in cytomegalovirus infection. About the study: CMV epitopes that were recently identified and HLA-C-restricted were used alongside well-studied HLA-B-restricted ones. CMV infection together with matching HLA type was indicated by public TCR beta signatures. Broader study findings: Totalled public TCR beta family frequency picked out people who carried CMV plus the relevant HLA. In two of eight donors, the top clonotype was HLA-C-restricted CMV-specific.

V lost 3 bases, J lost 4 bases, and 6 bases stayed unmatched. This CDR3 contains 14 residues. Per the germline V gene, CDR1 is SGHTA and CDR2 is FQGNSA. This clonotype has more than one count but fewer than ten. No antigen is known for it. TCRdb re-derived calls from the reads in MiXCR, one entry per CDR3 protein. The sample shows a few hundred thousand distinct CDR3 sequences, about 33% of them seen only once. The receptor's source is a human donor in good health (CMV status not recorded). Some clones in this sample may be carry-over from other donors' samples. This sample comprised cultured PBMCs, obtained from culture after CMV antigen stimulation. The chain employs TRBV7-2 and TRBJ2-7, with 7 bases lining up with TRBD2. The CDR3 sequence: CASSLGGSTYEQYF. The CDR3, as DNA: TGTGCCAGCAGCTTGGGCGGGAGTACGTACGAGCAGTACTTC.